The subject of this entry is one T cell receptor (beta chain). The CDR3 has 17 residues. Germline CDR1 and CDR2: MDHEN and SYDVKM. Repertoires were generated with immunoSEQ multiplex PCR, while TCRdb's copy carries only in-frame clones and drops some. The sample shows about 270,000 clones, around 90% of them seen only once. These data belong to a study of blood T cell repertoires in COVID-19. The sequencing input was PBMCs or T cells enriched from blood (not recorded which). This TCR was recovered from a woman in her 40s with acute COVID-19. The V call is TRBV28, the J call TRBJ2-3, with 8 bases matching TRBD2. CDR3 in DNA: TGTGCGAATCAAGTTCCTAGTAGCGGGATAGGCACAGATACGCAGTATTTT. It codes for CANQVPSSGIGTDTQYF.